This TCR beta chain was recovered during a study of blood T cell repertoires in COVID-19. Study as a whole: T cells, B-cell-depleted T cells, or PBMCs supplied cDNA or gDNA.

The CDR3 is 14 amino acids. Per germline, CDR1 SGHRS and CDR2 YFSETQ. V was pared by 1 base and J by 0 bases, with 5 bases between. Authors' analysis steps: Researchers report that nucleated cell counts were estimated from reference gene primer amplification. The assay was immunoSEQ multiplex PCR, and TCRdb's table has in-frame clones only and misses some. Clone size and V and J calls were adopted from that table, with D and trimming inferred from the DNA. The table includes about 160,000 clones, 65% to 90% detected once. Seattle patient enrollment occurred during active infection, with longitudinal follow-up thereafter.

The sequence came from a woman aged 40-49 years with COVID-19, enrolled during active disease. Material: peripheral blood. This rearrangement joins TRBV5-1 to TRBJ2-1; no clear D gene. Here the CDR3 reads CASSLTSSYNEQFF. In DNA, the CDR3 is TGCGCCAGCAGCTTGACCAGCTCCTACAATGAGCAGTTCTTC.